Listed here are 23 T cell receptor beta chains from one sample, sequenced in a study of T-cell reconstitution after alpha-beta-depleted transplantation in children. Unique molecular identifiers were used to barcode this TCRbeta library. TCRdb processed the PCR reads anew with MiXCR; each CDR3 protein has one entry. The data contain around 600,000 distinct CDR3 sequences, about 23% of them singletons. This material consisted of PBMCs, mostly from graft donor cells, taken 360 days after TCRalphabeta/CD19-depleted stem cell transplant. These receptors were collected from a boy under three years old who had a stem cell transplant for acute myeloid leukemia, so the T cells may come from the graft donor.

This clonotype was counted between two and nine times. J is TRBJ2-7 and V is TRBV6-2 or TRBV6-3, with TRBD2 as a possible D gene (5 bases). V lost 0 bases, J lost 3 bases, and 12 bases lay in between. The CDR3 length is 15 residues. Germline-derived CDR1 and CDR2 are MNHEY and SVGEGT. The CDR3 DNA follows: TGTGCCAGCAGTTACTCGGAGGAGAGCGGCTACGAGCAGTACTTC. Protein: CASSYSEESGYEQYF.

This clonotype turned up a few times. V and J are TRBV20-1 and TRBJ2-7; TRBD2 is a possible D gene (5 bases). The germline gives CDR1 DFQATT, CDR2 SNEGSKA (reference sequence). Trimming took off 2 bases at V and 4 bases at J, with 15 bases between the two ends. The CDR3 sequence is 14 residues long. The DNA for the CDR3 is TGCAGTGCTAGAAGAAACTCAGGACTTTACGAGCAGTACGTC. It specifies CSARRNSGLYEQYV.

The chain employs TRBV29-1 and TRBJ2-1, with 13 bases lining up with TRBD2. The germline gives CDR1 SQVTM, CDR2 ANQGSEA. V gave up 7 bases and J gave up 15 bases; unmatched junction bases: 12. The length of the CDR3 is 13 residues. The CDR3 nucleotides read TGCAGCGCCTTGACTAGCGGGGGGCCTCATCGGTTCTTC. Its protein is CSALTSGGPHRFF.

CDR3 amino acids: CASSPSQGWGNEQFF. The CDR3 region has the DNA TGCGCCAGCAGCCCTTCACAGGGGTGGGGCAATGAGCAGTTCTTC. The rearrangement joins TRBV4-1 to TRBJ2-1; TRBD1 aligns across 7 bases. This CDR3 has 15 amino acids. In germline, CDR1 is MGHRA, CDR2 YSYEKL. After removal of 4 bases from V and 6 bases from J, the junction contained 9 bases not matched to a gene.

This clonotype was seen more than once but under ten times. J is TRBJ2-1 and V is TRBV12-3 or TRBV12-4, with 7 bases lining up with TRBD2. The CDR3 sequence is 12 residues long. V shed 4 bases and J 14 bases; nucleotides not matched to a gene: 8. The CDR3 here is CASSSAGGKKFF. The CDR3 region has the DNA TGTGCCAGCAGTTCGGCCGGGGGGAAAAAGTTCTTC.

This clonotype turned up a few times. In DNA form, the CDR3 reads TGCAGTGCTAGAGCCCGAGCGGGGGCGCAGTACAATGAGCAGTTCTTC. Its protein product is CSARARAGAQYNEQFF. The chain joins TRBV20-1 to TRBJ2-1; 8 positions agree with TRBD2. Germline V gives CDR1 DFQATT, CDR2 SNEGSKA (reference sequence). With 1 base clipped from V and 4 bases from J, the junction kept 9 bases outside the gene matches. CDR3 length: 16 amino acids.

The table lists this clonotype with many counts. The V gene is TRBV9, the J gene TRBJ2-7, with a possible D match to TRBD1 (5 bases). The CDR3 sequence is 14 residues long. Germline CDR1 and CDR2: SGDLS and YYNGEE. The V end was cut by 0 bases, the J end by 5 bases, with 12 bases between. The DNA for the CDR3 is TGTGCCAGCAGCGTAGACCCAGGGATGAACGAGCAGTACTTC. Translation gives CASSVDPGMNEQYF. Full variable domain (remainder filled in from reference TRBV9 and TRBJ2-7): DSGVTQTPKHLITATGQRVTLRCSPRSGDLSVYWYQQSLDQGLQFLIQYYNGEERAKGNILERFSAQQFPDLHSELNLSSLELGDSALYFCASSVDPGMNEQYFGPGTRLTVT.

This clonotype was found many times. CDR3 bases: TGTGCCAGCAGACCTGGGACAGGACCCTACGAGCAGTACTTC. Its translation: CASRPGTGPYEQYF. The rearrangement links TRBV12-3 or TRBV12-4 to TRBJ2-7; TRBD1 agrees at 8 bases. CDR3 length: 14 amino acids. Germline trimming cut 6 bases from V and 2 bases from J; bases unmatched to any gene: 6.

This clonotype showed up many times. The chain couples TRBV7-9 to TRBJ2-1; D might be TRBD1 (5 bases). Germline CDR1 and CDR2: SEHNR and FQNEAQ (reference sequence). CDR3 length: 15 amino acids. Trimming took 4 bases from V and 3 from J, leaving 13 bases between them. As DNA, the CDR3 is TGTGCCAGCAGCTCCAGGGTGGGCTACTACAATGAGCAGTTCTTC. This translates into CASSSRVGYYNEQFF.

In nucleotides, the CDR3 is TGTGCCAGCACATTGACAGGGAACACCGGGGAGCTGTTTTTT. As protein: CASTLTGNTGELFF. The chain carries TRBV7-2 and TRBJ2-2, with D possibly TRBD1 on 6 matching bases. The germline gives CDR1 SGHTA, CDR2 FQGNSA. Trimming cost V 7 bases and J 1 base, with 10 bases left between them. This CDR3 comprises 14 residues.

This clonotype was seen repeatedly, ten times or more. V is TRBV7-2 and J is TRBJ2-3, with D perhaps TRBD2 (6 bases). V was shortened by 3 bases and J by 0 bases, with 16 bases between the two germline ends. The germline gives CDR1 SGHTA, CDR2 FQGNSA. The CDR3 totals 17 residues. For the CDR3, the DNA is TGTGCCAGCAGCTTTCCCGGGACTTCTATTAGCACAGATACGCAGTATTTT. This translates into CASSFPGTSISTDTQYF.

This clonotype was detected a few times. The CDR3 region has the DNA TGTGCCAGCAGTTTAGGGCAGACCGGAGGACAAGAGACCCAGTACTTC. Translated: CASSLGQTGGQETQYF. This chain links TRBV12-3 or TRBV12-4 with TRBJ2-5; weak D call: TRBD2 (5 bases). V dropped 1 base and J dropped 2 bases, with 14 bases sitting between them. The CDR3 runs 16 residues.

This clonotype was detected only a few times. The genes are TRBV5-6 and TRBJ2-7; D may be TRBD2 (6 bases). Germline lookup yields CDR1 SGHDT and CDR2 YYEEEE. V dropped 3 bases and J dropped 3 bases, with 19 bases sitting between them. The CDR3 totals 16 residues. The CDR3 loop reads CASSSTPGQGGYEQYF. CDR3 DNA: TGTGCCAGCAGCTCAACCCCAGGGCAGGGAGGCTACGAGCAGTACTTC.

This clonotype showed up many times. The V gene is TRBV18, the J gene TRBJ2-2, with D unresolved. The length of the CDR3 is 15 residues. From germline, CDR1 is KGHSH and CDR2 LQKENI. V was cut by 2 bases and J by 0 bases, with 7 bases left in between. This chain's CDR3 is CASSPIQANTGELFF. The CDR3 DNA reads as TGTGCCAGCTCACCAATTCAAGCGAACACCGGGGAGCTGTTTTTT.

The chain has TRBV20-1 and TRBJ2-7; the D is unclear. The CDR3 runs 12 residues. The germline CDR1 and CDR2 sequences are DFQATT and SNEGSKA (reference sequence). Between the trimmed V and J ends, which lost 1 base and 4 bases, there was a span of 8 bases. The CDR3 loop is CSARGTKYEQYF. In DNA, the CDR3 is TGCAGTGCTAGAGGGACCAAATACGAGCAGTACTTC.

This clonotype was recorded a few times. The V and J genes are TRBV9 and TRBJ2-3; 7 bases fit TRBD2. After removal of 0 bases from V and 5 bases from J, the junction contained 3 bases not matched to a gene. CDR3 size: 14 residues. Per the germline V gene, CDR1 is SGDLS and CDR2 is YYNGEE. CDR3 bases: TGTGCCAGCAGCGTAGTTGCTAGCGGAGATACGCAGTATTTT. It yields the protein CASSVVASGDTQYF.

This clonotype was detected a few times. The genes are TRBV5-1 and TRBJ2-1; D is possibly TRBD2 (5 bases). CDR1 and CDR2 (germline): SGHRS, YFSETQ. This CDR3 comprises 14 residues. Trimming left V 0 bases short and J 9 bases short, with 13 bases between. In DNA, the CDR3 is TGCGCCAGCAGCTTGGGAGGGTTCGGTGGTGAGCAGTTCTTC. Protein: CASSLGGFGGEQFF.

V gene TRBV28 combines with J gene TRBJ2-1; D is possibly TRBD1 or TRBD2 (5 bases each). Germline values: CDR1 MDHEN, CDR2 SYDVKM. The CDR3 sequence is 13 residues long. V was cut by 6 bases and J by 9 bases, with 15 bases left in between. The CDR3, as DNA: TGTGCCAGCAGGTTTGGGGGTAAGGGTGAGCAGTTCTTC. Encoded protein: CASRFGGKGEQFF.

This clonotype was seen only a few times. V is TRBV24-1 and J is TRBJ2-7; a weak D match, TRBD1 (5 bases). This CDR3 is 14 amino acids long. CDR1 and CDR2 from the germline V gene are KGHDR and SFDVKD. Trimming pared 3 bases from V and 3 bases from J, leaving 11 bases between. CDR3: CATSDPTANYEQYF. In DNA form, the CDR3 reads TGTGCCACCAGTGATCCGACAGCCAACTACGAGCAGTACTTC.

The table lists this clonotype with a few counts. The chain joins TRBV5-1 to TRBJ2-7; TRBD1 might be the D (6 bases). The CDR3 consists of 15 residues. Germline V lookup: CDR1 SGHRS, CDR2 YFSETQ. V was cut by 4 bases and J by 5 bases, with 19 bases left in between. This CDR3 reads CASSSYRVELDEQYF. The CDR3 nucleotides read TGCGCCAGCAGCAGCTACAGGGTAGAATTAGACGAGCAGTACTTC.

This clonotype occurred many times. V is TRBV2 and J is TRBJ2-7, with D perhaps matching TRBD1 (5 bases). The germline CDR1 and CDR2 sequences are SNHLY and FYNNEI. The CDR3 has 16 residues. The V and J ends lost 5 bases and 2 bases respectively, with 19 bases between them. The CDR3 region is CASSTRLDIATYEQYF. Here the CDR3 DNA reads TGTGCCAGCAGTACCCGACTGGACATAGCAACCTACGAGCAGTACTTC.

This clonotype has at least ten counts. The V call is TRBV29-1, the J call TRBJ2-1, with D hard to call. In germline, CDR1 is SQVTM, CDR2 ANQGSEA. V was shortened by 7 bases and J by 5 bases, with 12 bases between the two germline ends. The CDR3 runs 12 residues. The CDR3 bases are TGCAGCGACCACCTTCCCAACAATGAGCAGTTCTTC. It codes for CSDHLPNNEQFF.

The chain is built from TRBV27 and TRBJ1-1; D uncertain. CDR3 length: 14 residues. V lost 0 bases and J lost 0, with 5 bases in between. Germline CDR1 is MNHEY and CDR2 is SMNVEV (reference sequence). The DNA for the CDR3 is TGTGCCAGCAGTTTATCGGGTATGAACACTGAAGCTTTCTTT. This translates into CASSLSGMNTEAFF.